This passage covers 18 T cell receptor beta chains from one sample sequenced in a study of cytomegalovirus exposure and HLA in healthy donors. TCRdb's table, derived via immunoSEQ multiplex PCR, lists solely in-frame clones and lacks some. The table includes roughly 300,000 clones, roughly 90% detected once. The specimen sequenced was PBMCs. These receptor sequences come from a woman aged 25-40 years in good health and CMV-seropositive.

The V and J genes are TRBV6-5 and TRBJ1-5; TRBD1 matches 7 bases. Germline assignment: CDR1 MNHEY and CDR2 SVGAGI. J gave up 4 bases and V 5 bases, and 2 bases lay outside the gene matches. The CDR3 length is 13 residues. CDR3 in DNA: TGTGCCAGCAGTGACAGGGTTAATCAGCCCCAGCATTTT. Its translation is CASSDRVNQPQHF.

The rearrangement joins TRBV6-4 to TRBJ2-1, with D maybe TRBD2 (7 bases). CDR1 MRHNA and CDR2 SNTAGT come from the germline V gene. V lost 6 bases to trimming and J lost 7 bases, with 22 bases between them. CDR3 length: 16 residues. DNA for the CDR3: TGTGCCAGCAGCCCCCGAGGGGGGGCAGGAGGTAATGAGCAGTTCTTC. Protein sequence: CASSPRGGAGGNEQFF.

This chain uses TRBV28 with TRBJ1-5; weak D call: TRBD1 (6 bases). The CDR3 sequence is 14 residues long. The germline gives CDR1 MDHEN, CDR2 SYDVKM. V dropped 7 bases and J dropped 2 bases, with 12 bases sitting between them. CDR3 sequence: CASIVGGGNQPQHF. The CDR3 coding sequence is TGTGCCAGCATCGTAGGGGGTGGCAATCAGCCCCAGCATTTT.

The CDR3 here is CASSSLQGSEQFF. The CDR3, as DNA: TGTGCCAGCAGCTCACTACAGGGGAGTGAGCAGTTCTTC. This chain connects TRBV11-3 to TRBJ2-1; 7 nucleotides agree with TRBD1. With 4 bases clipped from V and 9 bases from J, the junction kept 6 bases outside the gene matches. The CDR3 spans 13 residues. Germline CDR1 and CDR2: SGHNT and YENEEA.

This clone is a singleton in its sample. The CDR3 nucleotides are TGTGCCAGGGCAATGACAGGGGCTGGAAACACCATATATTTT. Translating it yields CARAMTGAGNTIYF. The chain carries TRBV2 and TRBJ1-3; 8 bases agree with TRBD1. The CDR3 length is 14 residues. Trimming took 9 bases from V and 2 from J; bases not matched to a gene: 6. CDR1 is SNHLY, CDR2 FYNNEI, per germline.

The chain uses TRBV9 and TRBJ1-6, with D unclear. This CDR3 spans 13 amino acids. CDR1 is SGDLS and CDR2 is YYNGEE in the germline V gene. V shed 3 bases and J shed 9 bases, with 10 bases lying between them. CDR3 DNA: TGTGCCAGCAGCGAGAGGGAAGGTTCACCCCTCCACTTT. Translated, it gives CASSEREGSPLHF.

The chain employs TRBV27 and TRBJ2-7; 9 nucleotides align to TRBD2. This CDR3 contains 16 residues. The J segment lost 0 bases and the V segment lost 8 bases, leaving 11 bases of the junction unmatched. CDR1 and CDR2 (germline): MNHEY, SMNVEV (reference sequence). The CDR3 DNA sequence: TGTGCCAGCGGGTTAACCACTAGCGGGCTCTCCTACGAGCAGTACTTC. This gives the protein CASGLTTSGLSYEQYF.

The rearrangement links TRBV27 to TRBJ1-4; 9 bases map to TRBD1. Trimming at V came to 8 bases and at J to 8 bases, leaving 9 bases not matched to a gene. In germline, CDR1 is MNHEY, CDR2 SMNVEV (reference sequence). The length of the CDR3 is 14 residues. The CDR3 coding sequence is TGTGCCAGCGCCTCTTGGACAGGGGCAGAAAAACTGTTTTTT. It specifies CASASWTGAEKLFF.

The chain is built from TRBV30 and TRBJ2-7; D remains ambiguous. Germline CDR1 and CDR2: GTSNPN and SVGIG (reference sequence). This CDR3 is 14 amino acids long. V gave up 0 bases and J gave up 2 bases, with 11 bases separating them. As DNA, the CDR3 is TGTGCCTGGAGTGTAGACGGCGTAGCCTACGAGCAGTACTTC. Protein sequence: CAWSVDGVAYEQYF.

The J gene is TRBJ2-5, the V gene TRBV29-1, with D possibly matching TRBD2 (7 bases). V lost 6 bases to trimming and J lost 5 bases, with 16 bases between them. The CDR3 totals 13 residues. Per the germline V gene, CDR1 is SQVTM and CDR2 is ANQGSEA. The chain's CDR3 is CSVSGGAVETQYF. For the CDR3, the DNA is TGCAGCGTCAGTGGGGGGGCGGTGGAGACCCAGTACTTC.

The rearrangement uses TRBV6-5 and TRBJ2-1; 9 bases fit TRBD2. There are 16 residues in the CDR3. Germline V lookup: CDR1 MNHEY, CDR2 SVGAGI. Trimming removed 0 bases from V and 4 bases from J; junction bases left unmatched: 4. The CDR3 DNA is TGTGCCAGCAGTTACTCTGGGACTAGCAGGTACAATGAGCAGTTCTTC. It yields the protein CASSYSGTSRYNEQFF.

The rearrangement links TRBV7-3 to TRBJ1-2, with 10 bases matching TRBD1. Germline assignment: CDR1 SGHTA and CDR2 FQGTGA. This CDR3 contains 15 residues. V shed 5 bases and J 3 bases; nucleotides not matched to a gene: 6. DNA for the CDR3: TGTGCCAGCAGCCTCTCCGGGACAGGGGACTATGGCTACACCTTC. It codes for CASSLSGTGDYGYTF.

The chain couples TRBV7-9 to TRBJ2-7; 9 bases align to TRBD2. Trimming removed 4 bases from V and 0 bases from J; junction bases left unmatched: 4. Germline values: CDR1 SEHNR, CDR2 FQNEAQ (reference sequence). The CDR3 runs 15 residues. DNA of the CDR3: TGTGCCAGCAGCTCCGGACTAGCGAGCTCCTACGAGCAGTACTTC. Translated, it gives CASSSGLASSYEQYF. Using reference TRBV7-9 and TRBJ2-7 for the parts outside the CDR3, the full variable domain is DTGVSQNPRHKITKRGQNVTFRCDPISEHNRLYWYRQTLGQGPEFLTYFQNEAQLEKSRLLSDRFSAERPKGSFSTLEIQRTEQGDSAMYLCASSSGLASSYEQYFGPGTRLTVT.

The J gene is TRBJ2-7, the V gene TRBV7-9; 10 positions agree with TRBD1. This CDR3 is built from 14 residues. The germline gives CDR1 SEHNR, CDR2 FQNEAQ (reference sequence). Unmatched junction bases numbered 6, after V lost 5 bases and J lost 5 bases. The CDR3 region is CASSLTGGVHEQYF. DNA for the CDR3: TGTGCCAGCAGCCTGACAGGGGGCGTTCACGAGCAGTACTTC.

The rearrangement uses TRBV7-6 and TRBJ1-5, with unresolved D. V was shortened by 5 bases and J by 3 bases, with 8 bases between the two germline ends. The germline CDR1 and CDR2 sequences are SGHVS and FNYEAQ. The CDR3 has 13 amino acids. For the CDR3, the DNA is TGTGCCAGCAGCCTCCTTCCCAATCAGCCCCAGCATTTT. This encodes CASSLLPNQPQHF.

The chain links TRBV9 to TRBJ2-7; D gene uncertain. V was trimmed by 0 bases and J by 3 bases, leaving 10 bases between them. The CDR3 has 14 residues. Germline-derived CDR1 and CDR2 are SGDLS and YYNGEE. Here the CDR3 reads CASSVAAIGYEQYF. CDR3 DNA: TGTGCCAGCAGCGTAGCAGCGATCGGCTACGAGCAGTACTTC.

The genes are TRBV19 and TRBJ2-3, with no clear D. The CDR3 length is 13 residues. V was clipped by 6 bases and J by 6 bases, with 13 bases between them. In germline, CDR1 is LNHDA, CDR2 SQIVND (reference sequence). Here the CDR3 DNA reads TGTGCCAGTAGCTTCTTGGGTCAGGATACGCAGTATTTT. Its protein is CASSFLGQDTQYF.

This sequence joins TRBV13 and TRBJ1-2; 7 bases match TRBD1. The V segment lost 7 bases and the J segment 7 bases; nucleotides outside the gene matches: 15. Germline V gene data show CDR1 as PRHDT and CDR2 as FYEKMQ (reference sequence). CDR3 length: 15 residues. DNA for the CDR3: TGTGCCAGCACCCTCAGGGGGGGGACCGTGGGTGGCTACACCTTC. It translates to CASTLRGGTVGGYTF.